A single sample is the source of the 26 T cell receptor beta chains below, sequenced in a study of cytomegalovirus exposure and HLA in healthy donors. In the PCR, 60 Vbeta and 13 Jbeta primers were used. The table came from immunoSEQ multiplex PCR; TCRdb's copy has only in-frame clones and leaves some out. The table includes more than 85,000 clones, approximately 9% detected once. Source material: PBMCs. These receptors all come from a man aged 45-65 years in good health and CMV-seropositive.

This clone occurred a few times. The J gene is TRBJ2-5, the V gene TRBV11-3; D is uncertain. The germline V gene encodes CDR1 SGHNT and CDR2 YENEEA. The ends were cut back, 0 bases at V and 2 bases at J, with 7 bases in the middle. The length of the CDR3 is 14 residues. CDR3 protein: CASSLDPQQETQYF. The DNA for the CDR3 is TGTGCCAGCAGCTTAGATCCCCAGCAAGAGACCCAGTACTTC.

The V gene is TRBV6-1, the J gene TRBJ2-6, with 7 bases fitting TRBD1. V shed 3 bases and J 0 bases; nucleotides not matched to a gene: 5. The CDR3 covers 17 residues. Germline V gene data show CDR1 as MNHNS and CDR2 as SASEGT. CDR3 loop: CASSDGTAYSGANVLTF. CDR3 nucleotide sequence: TGTGCCAGCAGTGACGGGACAGCATACTCTGGGGCCAACGTCCTGACTTTC.

In this sample, this clone turned up a few times. The chain is built from TRBV10-3 and TRBJ2-7, with a possible D match to TRBD1 (5 bases). This CDR3 has 14 residues. Deletions cut 6 bases from V and 0 bases from J, with 12 bases between. Per germline, CDR1 ENHRY and CDR2 SYGVKD. CDR3 region: CAIRAQDTSYEQYF. The DNA of the CDR3 is TGTGCCATCAGGGCGCAGGACACCTCCTACGAGCAGTACTTC.

The chain is built from TRBV28 and TRBJ1-1; 9 bases align to TRBD1. This CDR3 has 15 amino acids. The V segment lost 4 bases and the J segment 2 bases; nucleotides outside the gene matches: 5. Germline CDR1 MDHEN, CDR2 SYDVKM. The CDR3 nucleotides read TGTGCCAGCAGTTCTCCGGGACAGGGAAACACTGAAGCTTTCTTT. Amino acids: CASSSPGQGNTEAFF.

The genes are TRBV7-8 and TRBJ1-3; D is unresolved. The CDR3 has 16 residues. Germline V gene data show CDR1 as SGHVS and CDR2 as FQNEAQ. The V end was cut by 1 base, the J end by 3 bases, with 13 bases between. CDR3: CASSLGALRDGNTIYF. CDR3 bases: TGTGCCAGCAGCTTAGGGGCCTTGAGGGATGGAAACACCATATATTTT.

This clone was seen a handful of times. The chain is built from TRBV18 and TRBJ1-4; 7 nucleotides match TRBD1. V gave up 3 bases and J gave up 2 bases; unmatched junction bases: 3. The germline V gene encodes CDR1 KGHSH and CDR2 LQKENI. The CDR3 is 15 residues long. The CDR3 region has the DNA TGTGCCAGCTCACCGGGGACAGAGACTAATGAAAAACTGTTTTTT. Residues: CASSPGTETNEKLFF.

The rearrangement uses TRBV6-6 and TRBJ2-7, with 7 bases that match TRBD1. This CDR3 has 14 residues. Losses at the gene ends were 1 base for V and 4 bases for J; bases not matched to a gene: 4. CDR1 and CDR2 from the germline V gene are MNHNY and SVGAGI (reference sequence). The CDR3 DNA reads TGTGCCAGCAGTTACTGGCAGGGGGTTTACGAGCAGTACTTC. Protein sequence: CASSYWQGVYEQYF.

In this sample, this clone turned up a few times. The V call is TRBV5-1, the J call TRBJ1-2; TRBD1 might be the D (5 bases). The length of the CDR3 is 15 residues. Trimming shortened V by 1 base and J by 3 bases, and 13 bases separated the two germline ends. Germline V lookup: CDR1 SGHRS, CDR2 YFSETQ. The CDR3 region is CASSLLEPQDYGYTF. CDR3 DNA: TGCGCCAGCAGCTTGTTAGAACCACAGGACTATGGCTACACCTTC.

For the CDR3, the DNA is TGTGCCAGCAGCCCCGGGAGTCGGGGAGCCTACGAGCAGTACTTC. The encoded protein is CASSPGSRGAYEQYF. The chain has TRBV28 and TRBJ2-5, with D maybe TRBD2 (6 bases). The J call could be wrong; TRBJ2-7 is a better fit for the DNA end. The germline CDR1 and CDR2 sequences are MDHEN and SYDVKM. The CDR3 consists of 15 residues.

This clone was detected only a few times. The rearrangement links TRBV11-2 to TRBJ2-3; no clear D. This CDR3 is 14 amino acids long. CDR1 and CDR2 (germline): SGHAT, FQNNGV. The V and J ends lost 2 bases and 0 bases respectively, with 6 bases between them. CDR3 sequence: CASSLTTSTDTQYF. CDR3 nucleotides: TGTGCCAGCAGCTTAACCACTAGCACAGATACGCAGTATTTT.

This clone was observed a handful of times. The CDR3 DNA reads TGTGCCAGCAGCGTAGGGGGGACAGGGTCCGGTGAAAAACTGTTTTTT. This translates into CASSVGGTGSGEKLFF. This chain joins TRBV9 and TRBJ1-4; 9 bases line up with TRBD1. With 0 bases clipped from V and 7 bases from J, the junction kept 7 bases outside the gene matches. The germline V gene encodes CDR1 SGDLS and CDR2 YYNGEE. The CDR3 is 16 residues long.

This clone has just a few counts. The chain recombines TRBV5-1 with TRBJ2-1; D unresolved. Germline V gene data show CDR1 as SGHRS and CDR2 as YFSETQ. The CDR3 length is 13 residues. V dropped 1 base and J dropped 6 bases, with 8 bases sitting between them. The CDR3: CASSLLGPNEQFF. CDR3 bases: TGCGCCAGCAGCTTGTTGGGCCCCAATGAGCAGTTCTTC.

V gene TRBV6-1 combines with J gene TRBJ2-1; D is ambiguous. The CDR3 is made up of 14 amino acids. V was shortened by 7 bases and J by 7 bases, with 17 bases between the two germline ends. Germline CDR1 MNHNS, CDR2 SASEGT. The CDR3 here is CASKSEIFLNEQFF. CDR3 coding DNA: TGTGCCAGCAAATCGGAGATTTTCCTTAATGAGCAGTTCTTC.

The chain couples TRBV7-9 to TRBJ2-5; 7 nucleotides agree with TRBD2. Germline V CDR1 and CDR2: SEHNR, FQNEAQ (reference sequence). V was pared by 4 bases and J by 1 base, with 3 bases of the junction left unmatched. The CDR3 runs 14 residues. CDR3 protein: CASSSTGGQETQYF. The CDR3 coding sequence is TGTGCCAGCAGCTCAACGGGGGGCCAAGAGACCCAGTACTTC.

The CDR3, as DNA: TGTGCCAGCAGTAGTACGGGAATTGGGTACGAGCAGTACTTC. Residues: CASSSTGIGYEQYF. V is TRBV27 and J is TRBJ2-7; tentatively, D is TRBD2 (5 bases). CDR1 is MNHEY, CDR2 SMNVEV, per germline (reference sequence). CDR3 length: 14 amino acids. V was trimmed by 5 bases and J by 4 bases, leaving 15 bases between them.

This clone was seen repeatedly, ten times or more. V gene TRBV28 combines with J gene TRBJ1-2; maybe TRBD1 (6 bases). The CDR3 is 15 residues long. From germline, CDR1 is MDHEN and CDR2 SYDVKM. Trimming shortened V by 3 bases and J by 3 bases, and 14 bases separated the two germline ends. This chain's CDR3 is CASSFGLGQYYGYTF. CDR3 DNA sequence: TGTGCCAGCAGTTTTGGTTTAGGACAGTACTATGGCTACACCTTC.

This clone was observed a few times. The V and J genes are TRBV4-2 and TRBJ2-1; TRBD2 might be the D (5 bases). This CDR3 has 16 amino acids. Trimming took off 4 bases at V and 0 bases at J, with 13 bases between the two ends. Per the germline V gene, CDR1 is LGHNA and CDR2 is YNFKEQ. The CDR3: CASSRKAVNSYNEQFF. The CDR3 DNA sequence: TGTGCCAGCAGCCGGAAAGCGGTGAACTCCTACAATGAGCAGTTCTTC.

The chain links TRBV30 to TRBJ2-1, with no clear D. Germline-derived CDR1 and CDR2 are GTSNPN and SVGIG (reference sequence). The CDR3 length is 13 residues. The germline V and J ends were trimmed by 0 bases and 9 bases, with 12 bases remaining between them. CDR3: CAWSVQQLGEQFF. The CDR3 nucleotides are TGTGCCTGGAGTGTACAACAGCTTGGTGAGCAGTTCTTC.

The rearrangement links TRBV5-1 to TRBJ1-1; perhaps TRBD1 as D (6 bases). This CDR3 contains 16 residues. Germline CDR1 is SGHRS and CDR2 is YFSETQ. V was pared by 1 base and J by 5 bases, with 18 bases between. CDR3 amino acids: CASSLSFGAQGTEAFF. CDR3 sequence (DNA): TGCGCCAGCAGCTTGTCATTTGGGGCCCAGGGGACTGAAGCTTTCTTT.

The table lists this clone with a few counts. The chain couples TRBV7-2 to TRBJ1-1; the D gene is possibly TRBD1 (6 bases). CDR1 is SGHTA and CDR2 is FQGNSA in the germline V gene. The V gene lost 1 base and the J gene lost 1 base, with 7 bases spanning the gap. The CDR3 totals 14 residues. The CDR3 here is CASSLGTANTEAFF. The CDR3 DNA is TGTGCCAGCAGCTTAGGGACAGCGAACACTGAAGCTTTCTTT.

This clone was detected only a few times. The V and J genes are TRBV18 and TRBJ2-3; TRBD1 matches 12 bases. The CDR3 has 15 residues. Looked up from germline, CDR1 is KGHSH and CDR2 is LQKENI. Trimming removed 3 bases from V and 4 bases from J; junction bases left unmatched: 2. CDR3 amino acids: CASSPGTGGADTQYF. The CDR3 nucleotides read TGTGCCAGCTCACCCGGGACAGGGGGCGCAGATACGCAGTATTTT.

This clone was counted many times. This sequence joins TRBV6-5 and TRBJ1-1; D is possibly TRBD1 (5 bases). Germline V gene data show CDR1 as MNHEY and CDR2 as SVGAGI. This CDR3 is 15 amino acids long. Trimming took off 0 bases at V and 4 bases at J, with 12 bases between the two ends. CDR3 DNA sequence: TGTGCCAGCAGTTACTCCACCACAGGATCCACTGAAGCTTTCTTT. It translates to CASSYSTTGSTEAFF.

Only a few counts were recorded for this clone. The CDR3 region has the DNA TGTGCCAGCAGTTATGCGGAGACCCAGTACTTC. Translated, it gives CASSYAETQYF. V gene TRBV6-5 combines with J gene TRBJ2-5; D gene unclear. Germline loops: CDR1 MNHEY, CDR2 SVGAGI. The CDR3 totals 11 residues. With 3 bases removed from V and 5 bases from J, the gap between germline ends came to 4 bases.

The V gene is TRBV6-1, the J gene TRBJ2-7; D might be TRBD1 (7 bases). The germline CDR1 and CDR2 sequences are MNHNS and SASEGT. Between the trimmed V and J ends, which lost 7 bases and 1 base, there was a span of 14 bases. The CDR3 covers 14 residues. CDR3 nucleotide sequence: TGTGCCAGCACCCTACAGGGGACTTCCTACGAGCAGTACTTC. This codes for CASTLQGTSYEQYF.

The chain recombines TRBV4-1 with TRBJ2-4, with D possibly matching TRBD1 (7 bases). V was trimmed by 0 bases and J by 0 bases, leaving 12 bases between them. The CDR3 extends over 17 amino acids. Germline CDR1 is MGHRA and CDR2 is YSYEKL. CDR3 in amino acids: CASSQEEGAGAKNIQYF. For the CDR3, the DNA is TGCGCCAGCAGCCAAGAGGAGGGGGCTGGAGCCAAAAACATTCAGTACTTC.

For the CDR3, the DNA is TGTGCCAGCAGCTCTCAGACTAGCGGGAGCGGAAATGAGCAGTTCTTC. It codes for CASSSQTSGSGNEQFF. The rearrangement uses TRBV11-3 and TRBJ2-1; 12 positions match TRBD2. Germline assignment: CDR1 SGHNT and CDR2 YENEEA. With 4 bases clipped from V and 7 bases from J, the junction kept 8 bases outside the gene matches. The CDR3 sequence is 16 residues long.